What follows describes a single T cell receptor (beta chain). Self-reported history from a screening survey and questionnaire set each donor's cohort. This sample was taken from a study of blood T cell repertoires in COVID-19. Study-wide background: Samples representing acute and convalescent COVID-19 were sourced from the United States, Italy and Spain. Sources were T cells, B-cell-depleted T cells, or PBMCs; the material itself was cDNA or gDNA.

In germline, CDR1 is MNHEY, CDR2 SVGEGT. The CDR3 covers 18 residues. Trimming cost V 6 bases and J 5 bases; bases outside gene matches: 16. As originally analysed: Amplified reference gene primers provided the basis for estimating nucleated cell counts. The method was immunoSEQ multiplex PCR; TCRdb's version includes in-frame clones alone and lacks a portion of them. V and J calls plus clone size are reproduced from that table; the DNA served to infer D and trimming. The repertoire holds a few hundred thousand clones, with roughly 89% as singletons. The V and J genes are TRBV6-2 or TRBV6-3 and TRBJ1-1, with 12 bases identical to TRBD1. The clonotype originates from a woman aged 18-29 years with acute COVID-19. Sample: PBMCs or T cells enriched from blood (not recorded which). In DNA form, the CDR3 reads TGTGCCAGCAGGTACATTCCGGGACAGGGGGCGTCGGTTACTGAAGCTTTCTTT. It specifies CASRYIPGQGASVTEAFF.